What follows describes a single T cell receptor beta chain. Documented time point: newly diagnosed GD, antithyroid drugs for less than 3 months. Construction of the TCR library relied on RNA isolated from PBMCs. EDTA tubes held roughly 9 milliliters of peripheral blood from each patient. This entry is derived from a study of regulatory T cells in long-lasting Graves disease. For TCR beta, libraries came from iRepertoire HTBI primers and Arm-PCR of CDR3 regions. TCRdb redid the calling of the multiplex PCR reads with MiXCR, one entry per CDR3 protein. The sample contains roughly 560,000 distinct CDR3 sequences, approximately 12% of which appear only once. Trimming took off 3 bases at V and 2 bases at J, with 15 bases between the two ends. This CDR3 has 15 residues. Germline values: CDR1 GTSNPN, CDR2 SVGIG (reference sequence). These data were also filed under a second study, of T cells in Graves' hyperthyroidism and ophthalmopathy.

The source of this sequence is a young woman with Graves disease. This specimen consisted of peripheral blood mononuclear cells (PBMCs), obtained at new diagnosis, from a patient treated with antithyroid drugs. The chain is built from TRBV30 and TRBJ2-3; tentatively, D is TRBD2 (6 bases). CDR3 bases: TGTGCCTGGAGCGCCCTAGGACTACCCACAGATACGCAGTATTTT. This gives the protein CAWSALGLPTDTQYF. Full variable domain (missing parts from reference TRBV30 and TRBJ2-3): SQTIHQWPATLVQPVGSPLSLECTVEGTSNPNLYWYRQAAGRGLQLLFYSVGIGQISSEVPQNLSASRPQDRQFILSSKKLLLSDSGFYLCAWSALGLPTDTQYFGPGTRLTVL.